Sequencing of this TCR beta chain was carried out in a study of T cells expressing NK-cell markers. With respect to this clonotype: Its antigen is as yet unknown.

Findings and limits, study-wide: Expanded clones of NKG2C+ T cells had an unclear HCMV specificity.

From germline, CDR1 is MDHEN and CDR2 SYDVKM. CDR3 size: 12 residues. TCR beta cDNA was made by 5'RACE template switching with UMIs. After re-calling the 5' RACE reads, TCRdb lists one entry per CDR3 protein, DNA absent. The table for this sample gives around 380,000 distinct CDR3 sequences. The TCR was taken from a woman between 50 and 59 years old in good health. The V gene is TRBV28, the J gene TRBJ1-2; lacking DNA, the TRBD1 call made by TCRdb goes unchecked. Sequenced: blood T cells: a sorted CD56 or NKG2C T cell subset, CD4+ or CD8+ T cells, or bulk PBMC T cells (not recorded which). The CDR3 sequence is CASTVTGGLSTF.